This T cell receptor beta chain was recovered during a study of cytomegalovirus exposure and HLA in healthy donors. PCR was performed using 60 Vbeta and 13 Jbeta primers. The repertoire was sequenced with immunoSEQ multiplex PCR; TCRdb's copy has only in-frame clones and lacks some. The sample contains fewer than 200,000 clones, roughly 72% of which appear only once. CDR1 is KGHSH and CDR2 is LQKENI in the germline V gene. V gave up 3 bases and J gave up 1 base; unmatched junction bases: 1. The CDR3 runs 15 residues. The TCR sequence derives from a man in his forties in good health and CMV-seropositive. The V and J genes are TRBV18 and TRBJ1-3; 9 positions agree with TRBD1. Specimen: PBMCs. The CDR3 here is CASSPGTGSGNTIYF. CDR3 bases: TGTGCCAGCTCACCCGGGACAGGGTCTGGAAACACCATATATTTT.